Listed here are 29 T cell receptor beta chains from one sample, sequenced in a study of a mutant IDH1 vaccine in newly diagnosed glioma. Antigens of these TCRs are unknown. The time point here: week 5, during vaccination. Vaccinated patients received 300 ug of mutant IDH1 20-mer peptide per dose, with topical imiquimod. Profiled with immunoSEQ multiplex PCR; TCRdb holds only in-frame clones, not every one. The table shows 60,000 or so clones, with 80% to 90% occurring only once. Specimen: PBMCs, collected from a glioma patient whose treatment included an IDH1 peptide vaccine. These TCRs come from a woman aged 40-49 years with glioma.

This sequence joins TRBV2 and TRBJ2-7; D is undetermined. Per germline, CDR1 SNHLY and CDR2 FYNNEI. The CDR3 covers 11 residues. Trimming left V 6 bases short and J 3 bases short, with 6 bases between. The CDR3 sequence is CASRDLYEQYF. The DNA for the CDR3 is TGTGCCAGCAGGGATCTCTACGAGCAGTACTTC. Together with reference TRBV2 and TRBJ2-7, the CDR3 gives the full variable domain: EPEVTQTPSHQVTQMGQEVILRCVPISNHLYFYWYRQILGQKVEFLVSFYNNEISEKSEIFDDQFSVERPDGSNFTLKIRSTKLEDSAMYFCASRDLYEQYFGPGTRLTVT.

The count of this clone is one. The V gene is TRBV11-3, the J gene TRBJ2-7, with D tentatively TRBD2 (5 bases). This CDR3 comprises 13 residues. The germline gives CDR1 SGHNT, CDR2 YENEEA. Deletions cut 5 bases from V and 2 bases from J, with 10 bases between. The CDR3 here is CASSRTAAYEQYF. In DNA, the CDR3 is TGTGCCAGCAGCCGGACTGCAGCCTACGAGCAGTACTTC.

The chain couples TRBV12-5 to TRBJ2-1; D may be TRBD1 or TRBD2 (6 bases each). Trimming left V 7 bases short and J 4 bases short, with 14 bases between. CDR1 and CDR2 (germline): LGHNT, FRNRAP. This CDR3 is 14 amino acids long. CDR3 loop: CASARVGGYNEQFF. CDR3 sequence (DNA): TGTGCTAGTGCCCGAGTAGGGGGGTACAATGAGCAGTTCTTC.

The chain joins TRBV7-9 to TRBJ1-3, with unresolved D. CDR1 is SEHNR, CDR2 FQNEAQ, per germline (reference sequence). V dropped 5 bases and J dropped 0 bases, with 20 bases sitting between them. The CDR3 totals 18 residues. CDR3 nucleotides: TGTGCCAGCAGCCATAAACCAGTCGGGAAGAGCTCTGGAAACACCATATATTTT. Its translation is CASSHKPVGKSSGNTIYF.

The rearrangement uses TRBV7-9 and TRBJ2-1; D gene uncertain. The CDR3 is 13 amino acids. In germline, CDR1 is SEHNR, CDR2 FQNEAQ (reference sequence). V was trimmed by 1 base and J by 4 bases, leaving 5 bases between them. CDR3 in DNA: TGTGCCAGCAGCTTAGGGCGATACAATGAGCAGTTCTTC. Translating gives CASSLGRYNEQFF.

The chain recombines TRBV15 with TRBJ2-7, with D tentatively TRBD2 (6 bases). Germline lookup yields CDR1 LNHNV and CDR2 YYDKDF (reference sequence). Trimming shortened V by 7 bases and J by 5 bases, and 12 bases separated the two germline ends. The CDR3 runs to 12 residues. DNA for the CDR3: TGTGCCACCACGTGGGAGGAAAACGAGCAGTACTTC. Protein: CATTWEENEQYF.

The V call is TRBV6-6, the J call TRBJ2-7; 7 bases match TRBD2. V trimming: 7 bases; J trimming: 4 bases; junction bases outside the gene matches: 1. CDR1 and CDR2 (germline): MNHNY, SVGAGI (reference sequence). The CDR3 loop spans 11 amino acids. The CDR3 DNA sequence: TGTGCCAGCACCGGGGGGTACGAGCAGTACTTC. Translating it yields CASTGGYEQYF.

CDR3 sequence reads: CASSFDRGLYNEQFF. Here the CDR3 DNA reads TGCGCCAGCAGCTTTGACAGGGGGTTATACAATGAGCAGTTCTTC. The genes are TRBV5-1 and TRBJ2-1, with 9 bases fitting TRBD1. Germline loops: CDR1 SGHRS, CDR2 YFSETQ. With 2 bases clipped from V and 4 bases from J, the junction kept 4 bases outside the gene matches. The CDR3 loop spans 15 amino acids. Filled out from reference TRBV5-1 and TRBJ2-1, the complete variable domain reads KAGVTQTPRYLIKTRGQQVTLSCSPISGHRSVSWYQQTPGQGLQFLFEYFSETQRNKGNFPGRFSGRQFSNSRSEMNVSTLELGDSALYLCASSFDRGLYNEQFFGPGTRLTVL.

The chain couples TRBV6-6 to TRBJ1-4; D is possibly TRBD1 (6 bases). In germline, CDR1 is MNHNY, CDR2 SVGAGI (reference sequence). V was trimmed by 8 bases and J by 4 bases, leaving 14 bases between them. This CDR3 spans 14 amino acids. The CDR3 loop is CASRSGQHNEKLFF. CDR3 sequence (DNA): TGTGCCAGCCGAAGCGGACAGCATAATGAAAAACTGTTTTTT.

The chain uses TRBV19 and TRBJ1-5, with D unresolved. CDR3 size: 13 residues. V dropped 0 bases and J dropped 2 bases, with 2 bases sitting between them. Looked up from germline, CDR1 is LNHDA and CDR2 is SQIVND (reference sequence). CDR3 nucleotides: TGTGCCAGTAGTATAGAGGGCAATCAGCCCCAGCATTTT. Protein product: CASSIEGNQPQHF.

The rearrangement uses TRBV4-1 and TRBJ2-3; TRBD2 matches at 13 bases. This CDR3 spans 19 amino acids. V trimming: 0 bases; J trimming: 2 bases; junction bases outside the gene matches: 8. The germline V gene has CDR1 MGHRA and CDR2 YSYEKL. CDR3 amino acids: CASSQEEGLAGDSTDTQYF. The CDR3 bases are TGCGCCAGCAGCCAAGAGGAAGGACTAGCGGGGGACTCCACAGATACGCAGTATTTT.

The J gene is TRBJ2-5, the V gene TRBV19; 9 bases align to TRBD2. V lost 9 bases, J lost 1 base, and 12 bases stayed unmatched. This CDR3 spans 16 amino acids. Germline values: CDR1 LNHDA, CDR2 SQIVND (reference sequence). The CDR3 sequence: CASSEGSGSVQETQYF. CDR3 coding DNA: TGTGCCAGCAGTGAGGGTAGCGGGAGCGTCCAAGAGACCCAGTACTTC.

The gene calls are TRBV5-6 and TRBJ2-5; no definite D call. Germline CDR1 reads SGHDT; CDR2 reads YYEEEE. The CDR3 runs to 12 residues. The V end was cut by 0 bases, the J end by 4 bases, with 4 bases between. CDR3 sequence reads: CASSLGRETQYF. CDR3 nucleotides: TGTGCCAGCAGCTTGGGAAGAGAGACCCAGTACTTC.

The CDR3 nucleotides are TGCGCCAGCAGCTTGGGACCCGGGAGGGAAAAACTGTTTTTT. It codes for CASSLGPGREKLFF. The rearrangement joins TRBV5-1 to TRBJ1-4; no reliable D call. Germline assignment: CDR1 SGHRS and CDR2 YFSETQ. The V and J ends lost 0 bases and 8 bases respectively, with 11 bases between them. This CDR3 has 14 amino acids.

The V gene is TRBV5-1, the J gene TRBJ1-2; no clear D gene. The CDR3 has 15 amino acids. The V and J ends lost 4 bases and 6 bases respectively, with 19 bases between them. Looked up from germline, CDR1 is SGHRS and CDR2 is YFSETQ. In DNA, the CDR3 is TGCGCCAGCAGCCCGCCGGGGTGGGCCACCCATGGCTACACCTTC. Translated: CASSPPGWATHGYTF.

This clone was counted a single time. The CDR3 coding sequence is TGTGCCAGCTCACTCACAAAATCGAATCGAGGCTACACCTTC. Translated, it gives CASSLTKSNRGYTF. The V gene is TRBV18, the J gene TRBJ1-2; D is uncertain. Trimming took 4 bases from V and 8 from J, leaving 17 bases between them. CDR1 is KGHSH and CDR2 is LQKENI in the germline V gene. The CDR3 has 14 residues.

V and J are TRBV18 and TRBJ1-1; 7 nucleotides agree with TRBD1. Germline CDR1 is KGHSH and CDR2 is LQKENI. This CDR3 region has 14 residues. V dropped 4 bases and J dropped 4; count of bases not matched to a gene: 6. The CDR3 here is CASSLQGGFTEAFF. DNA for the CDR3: TGTGCCAGCTCACTTCAAGGGGGCTTCACTGAAGCTTTCTTT.

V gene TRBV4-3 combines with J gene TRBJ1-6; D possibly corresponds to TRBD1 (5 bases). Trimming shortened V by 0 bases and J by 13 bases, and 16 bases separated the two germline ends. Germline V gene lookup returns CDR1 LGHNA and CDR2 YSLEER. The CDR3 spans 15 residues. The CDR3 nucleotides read TGCGCCAGCAGCCAAGATGGTACGGGACGTTTCCCCCTCCACTTT. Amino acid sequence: CASSQDGTGRFPLHF.

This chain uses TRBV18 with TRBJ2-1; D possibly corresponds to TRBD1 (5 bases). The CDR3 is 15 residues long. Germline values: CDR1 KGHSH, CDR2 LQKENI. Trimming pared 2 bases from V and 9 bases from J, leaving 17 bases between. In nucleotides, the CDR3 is TGTGCCAGCTCACCAGGGCGAGGACATGTAGGTGAGCAGTTCTTC. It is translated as CASSPGRGHVGEQFF.

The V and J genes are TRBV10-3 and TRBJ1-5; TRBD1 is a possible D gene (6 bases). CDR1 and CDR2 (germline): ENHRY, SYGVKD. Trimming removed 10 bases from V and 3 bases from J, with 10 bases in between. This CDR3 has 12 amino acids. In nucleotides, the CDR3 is TGTGCCACCCGGGACACCAATCAGCCCCAGCATTTT. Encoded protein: CATRDTNQPQHF.

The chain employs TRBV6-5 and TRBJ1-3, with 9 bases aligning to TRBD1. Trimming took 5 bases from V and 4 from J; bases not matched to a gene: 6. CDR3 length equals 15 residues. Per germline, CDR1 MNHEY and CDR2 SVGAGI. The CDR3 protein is CASSRTGVAGNTIYF. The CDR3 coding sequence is TGTGCCAGCAGTCGGACAGGGGTGGCCGGAAACACCATATATTTT.

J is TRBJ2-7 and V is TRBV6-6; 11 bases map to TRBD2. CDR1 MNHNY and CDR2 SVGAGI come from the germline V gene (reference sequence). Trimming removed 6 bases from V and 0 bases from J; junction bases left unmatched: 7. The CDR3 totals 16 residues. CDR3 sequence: CASSKIAGGYSYEQYF. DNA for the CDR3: TGTGCCAGCAGCAAAATAGCGGGGGGGTACTCCTACGAGCAGTACTTC.

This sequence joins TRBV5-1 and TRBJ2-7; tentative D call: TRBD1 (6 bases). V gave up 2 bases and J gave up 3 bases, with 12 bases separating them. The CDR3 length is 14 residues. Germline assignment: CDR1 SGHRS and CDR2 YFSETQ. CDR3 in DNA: TGCGCCAGCAGCTTAAGGACAGCAAGCTACGAGCAGTACTTC. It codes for CASSLRTASYEQYF.

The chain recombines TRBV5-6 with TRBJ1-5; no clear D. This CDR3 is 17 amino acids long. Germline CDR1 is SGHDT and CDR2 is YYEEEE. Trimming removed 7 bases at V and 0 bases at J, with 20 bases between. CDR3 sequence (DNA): TGTGCCAGCTCCCGATTTACAACCTCGTATAGCAATCAGCCCCAGCATTTT. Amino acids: CASSRFTTSYSNQPQHF.

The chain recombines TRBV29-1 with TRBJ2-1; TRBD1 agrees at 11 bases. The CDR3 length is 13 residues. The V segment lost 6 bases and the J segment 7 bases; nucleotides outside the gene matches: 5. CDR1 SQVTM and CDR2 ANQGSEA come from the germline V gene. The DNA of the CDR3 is TGCAGCGTCAGGGACAGGGGGTTGAATGAGCAGTTCTTC. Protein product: CSVRDRGLNEQFF.

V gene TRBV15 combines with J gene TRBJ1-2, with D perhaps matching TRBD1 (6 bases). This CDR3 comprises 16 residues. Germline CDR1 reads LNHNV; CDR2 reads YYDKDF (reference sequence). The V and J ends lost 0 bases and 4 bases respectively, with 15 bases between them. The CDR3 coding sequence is TGTGCCACCAGCAGAGATCGGTTAGGACAGATCTATGGCTACACCTTC. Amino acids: CATSRDRLGQIYGYTF.

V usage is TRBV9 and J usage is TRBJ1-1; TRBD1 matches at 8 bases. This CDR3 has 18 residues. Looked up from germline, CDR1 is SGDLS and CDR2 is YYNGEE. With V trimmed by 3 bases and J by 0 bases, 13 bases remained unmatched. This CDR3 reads CASSDEPGTGYMNTEAFF. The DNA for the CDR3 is TGTGCCAGCAGCGACGAACCCGGGACAGGCTACATGAACACTGAAGCTTTCTTT.

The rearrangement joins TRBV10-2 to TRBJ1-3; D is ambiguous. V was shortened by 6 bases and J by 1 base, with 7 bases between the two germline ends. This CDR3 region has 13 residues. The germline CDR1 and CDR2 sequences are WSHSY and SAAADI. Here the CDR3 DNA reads TGCGCCAGCAGATCCCCTTCTGGAAACACCATATATTTT. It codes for CASRSPSGNTIYF.

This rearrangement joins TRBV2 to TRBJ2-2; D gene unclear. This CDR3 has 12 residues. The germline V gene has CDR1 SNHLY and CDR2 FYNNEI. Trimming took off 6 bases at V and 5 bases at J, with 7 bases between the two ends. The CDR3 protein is CASRHFTGELFF. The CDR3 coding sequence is TGTGCCAGCAGACATTTTACCGGGGAGCTGTTTTTT.